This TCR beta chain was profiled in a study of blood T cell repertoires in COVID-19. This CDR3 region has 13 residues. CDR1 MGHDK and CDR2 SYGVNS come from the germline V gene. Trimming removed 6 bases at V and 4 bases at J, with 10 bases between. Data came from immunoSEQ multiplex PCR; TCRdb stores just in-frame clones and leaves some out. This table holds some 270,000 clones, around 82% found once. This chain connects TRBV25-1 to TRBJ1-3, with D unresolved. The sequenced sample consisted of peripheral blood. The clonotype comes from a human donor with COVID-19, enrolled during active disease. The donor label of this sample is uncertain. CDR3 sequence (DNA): TGTGCCAGCAGACAAGGCGGCGGAAACACCATATATTTT. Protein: CASRQGGGNTIYF.